The entry below gives a single T cell receptor (beta chain) sequence along with its context. The antigen remains unidentified. This specimen comes from a study of blood T cells in healthy people across ages. About the research overall: With template switching, about one barcoded beta molecule was captured per two T cells.

Study-level points and caveats: Compared with aged donors, long-lived donors showed fewer expanded clones, suggesting selection. It was not known whether donors were CMV positive (a possible confounder of expanded clonotype changes). It was not possible, with unsorted PBMCs, to conclusively compare naive and antigen-experienced cells.

The germline gives CDR1 MGHRA, CDR2 YSYEKL. V was clipped by 0 bases and J by 9 bases, with 14 bases between them. CDR3 length: 14 residues. The authors ran a second PCR of about 6 to 11 cycles using a sample-barcoded 5' primer and a J-beta primer mix. TCRdb passed the 5' RACE reads through MiXCR, listing each CDR3 protein once. The profile shows approximately 1,700,000 distinct CDR3 sequences, about 39% of them singletons. The TCR comes from a human donor in good health. V and J are TRBV4-1 and TRBJ1-1; D uncertain. The sample was blood. CDR3 DNA: TGCGCCAGCAGCCAAGACATCGAGGTTAATCAAGCTTTCTTT. This encodes CASSQDIEVNQAFF.